This passage covers 32 T cell receptor beta chains from one sample sequenced in a study of identical twins. MiXCR was run by TCRdb on the 5' RACE reads, yielding one entry per CDR3 protein. The repertoire holds more than 1.5 million distinct CDR3 sequences, under 35% seen once, with roughly 0.3% in the top ten. The sequencing input was cord blood. The receptor source for this set is a newborn girl in good health.

A word on this clonotype: A read error may be the cause here, since a much bigger clone is one base away. The V call is TRBV3-1, the J call TRBJ2-7; D not resolved. The DNA end is more similar to TRBJ2-5, so the J call may be wrong. The CDR3 runs 11 residues. Germline V gives CDR1 LGHDT, CDR2 YNNKEL (reference sequence). The CDR3 region has the DNA TGTGCCAGCAGCCAATGGGAGACCCAGTACTTC. It is translated as CASSQWETQYF.

This clonotype was detected only a few times. This rearrangement joins TRBV20-1 to TRBJ1-4; D is perhaps TRBD1 (5 bases). Per germline, CDR1 DFQATT and CDR2 SNEGSKA (reference sequence). V was clipped by 0 bases and J by 3 bases, with 8 bases between them. This CDR3 region has 14 residues. CDR3 DNA sequence: TGCAGTGCTAGAGATGCGGGGGCTAATGAAAAACTGTTTTTT. This codes for CSARDAGANEKLFF.

There are many counts of this clonotype. The chain is built from TRBV4-1 and TRBJ2-1; 8 bases match TRBD2. Trimming removed 2 bases from V and 6 bases from J; junction bases left unmatched: 3. This CDR3 has 14 amino acids. In germline, CDR1 is MGHRA, CDR2 YSYEKL. The CDR3 region has the DNA TGCGCCAGCAGCCAACCCGGGACTAGCAATGAGCAGTTCTTC. This encodes CASSQPGTSNEQFF.

V gene TRBV20-1 combines with J gene TRBJ2-3; D remains unclear. V dropped 6 bases and J dropped 0 bases, with 19 bases sitting between them. The germline V gene encodes CDR1 DFQATT and CDR2 SNEGSKA (reference sequence). The CDR3 runs to 16 residues. Here the CDR3 DNA reads TGCAGTGCCCTTAGCCAGCTAGTGAAGAGCACAGATACGCAGTATTTT. Translated: CSALSQLVKSTDTQYF.

The rearrangement uses TRBV9 and TRBJ2-7, with unresolved D. The CDR3 has 14 residues. V was shortened by 3 bases and J by 7 bases, with 17 bases between the two germline ends. CDR1 and CDR2 (germline): SGDLS, YYNGEE. The CDR3 DNA is TGTGCCAGCAGCGGTAACTCAACATACAATGAGCAGTACTTC. This translates into CASSGNSTYNEQYF.

J is TRBJ2-4 and V is TRBV6-1, with 7 bases lining up with TRBD1. The germline V gene encodes CDR1 MNHNS and CDR2 SASEGT. The V and J ends lost 5 bases and 2 bases, in that order; junction bases with no gene match: 9. This CDR3 comprises 16 residues. CDR3 protein: CASSPRQGVSKNIQYF. The DNA of the CDR3 is TGTGCCAGCAGTCCCCGACAGGGTGTGTCCAAAAACATTCAGTACTTC.

At least ten counts were recorded for this clonotype. The CDR3 region has the DNA TGCGCCAGCAGCTTGAACGCTAACTATGGCTACACCTTC. This sequence encodes CASSLNANYGYTF. The chain carries TRBV5-1 and TRBJ1-2, with no clear D. The ends were cut back, 1 base at V and 0 bases at J, with 4 bases in the middle. The CDR3 spans 13 residues. Germline V lookup: CDR1 SGHRS, CDR2 YFSETQ.

This clonotype was counted between two and nine times. V usage is TRBV2 and J usage is TRBJ2-2; 8 bases are a match to TRBD2. V shed 6 bases and J 3 bases; nucleotides not matched to a gene: 6. This CDR3 is 15 amino acids long. CDR1 SNHLY and CDR2 FYNNEI come from the germline V gene. DNA of the CDR3: TGTGCCAGCAGGCTCGCAGCGGGAGACACCGGGGAGCTGTTTTTT. It encodes CASRLAAGDTGELFF.

The rearrangement uses TRBV5-1 and TRBJ2-5; D is unclear. The CDR3 runs to 13 residues. Germline CDR1 is SGHRS and CDR2 is YFSETQ. Trimming removed 4 bases at V and 11 bases at J, with 18 bases between. CDR3 sequence (DNA): TGCGCCAGCAGCACCTACGTCTACAATGAGCAGTACTTC. As protein: CASSTYVYNEQYF.

The V call is TRBV20-1, the J call TRBJ2-7; a weak D match, TRBD2 (6 bases). From germline, CDR1 is DFQATT and CDR2 SNEGSKA (reference sequence). The V end was cut by 1 base, the J end by 3 bases, with 7 bases between. The CDR3 runs 12 residues. CDR3 nucleotides: TGCAGTGCTAGAGGGACTAACTACGAGCAGTACTTC. This translates into CSARGTNYEQYF.

J is TRBJ1-4 and V is TRBV11-2, with D possibly matching TRBD1 (5 bases). Germline V gene lookup returns CDR1 SGHAT and CDR2 FQNNGV. The V gene lost 2 bases and the J gene lost 0 bases, with 16 bases spanning the gap. This CDR3 is 18 amino acids long. The CDR3 region has the DNA TGTGCCAGCAGCTTACCAACAGGCGTTGGAGCAACTAATGAAAAACTGTTTTTT. Amino acids: CASSLPTGVGATNEKLFF.

As regards this clonotype: The junction differs from germline at one of its ends, possibly a read error. The chain employs TRBV6-2 or TRBV6-3 and TRBJ2-4, with no clear D. CDR1 and CDR2 (germline): MNHEY, SVGEGT. This CDR3 is built from 13 residues. CDR3 DNA: TGTGCCAGCAGTCCTCAGGCCCAAAACATTCAGTCCTTC. It translates to CASSPQAQNIQSF.

J is TRBJ2-3 and V is TRBV2; 7 bases agree with TRBD2. Germline CDR1 SNHLY, CDR2 FYNNEI. V lost 6 bases, J lost 1 base, and 7 bases stayed unmatched. CDR3 length equals 15 residues. The CDR3 DNA follows: TGTGCCAGCAGACCCGGACTAGTGCGCACAGATACGCAGTATTTT. Protein sequence: CASRPGLVRTDTQYF.

This clonotype came up many times. The chain is built from TRBV6-6 and TRBJ2-1, with TRBD2 as a possible D gene (5 bases). There are 15 residues in the CDR3. Trimming took off 2 bases at V and 3 bases at J, with 11 bases between the two ends. Germline values: CDR1 MNHNY, CDR2 SVGAGI (reference sequence). The CDR3 region has the DNA TGTGCCAGCAGTTACAACGGGGTGATCTACAATGAGCAGTTCTTC. Its protein is CASSYNGVIYNEQFF.

This clonotype was seen a few times. This sequence joins TRBV15 and TRBJ2-1; D not resolved. Trimming cost V 1 base and J 0 bases, with 7 bases left between them. CDR3 length: 15 amino acids. Germline V gives CDR1 LNHNV, CDR2 YYDKDF (reference sequence). The CDR3 here is CATSRGRSSYNEQFF. The CDR3 nucleotides read TGTGCCACCAGCAGAGGTCGGAGCTCCTACAATGAGCAGTTCTTC. Looking up the rest from reference TRBV15 and TRBJ2-1 gives the full variable domain: DAMVIQNPRYQVTQFGKPVTLSCSQTLNHNVMYWYQQKSSQAPKLLFHYYDKDFNNEADTPDNFQSRRPNTSFCFLDIRSPGLGDTAMYLCATSRGRSSYNEQFFGPGTRLTVL.

This clonotype was detected many times. The chain couples TRBV4-2 to TRBJ2-1; 8 nucleotides match TRBD2. Trimming at V came to 1 base and at J to 8 bases, leaving 10 bases not matched to a gene. Germline-derived CDR1 and CDR2 are LGHNA and YNFKEQ. The CDR3 has 16 residues. CDR3 bases: TGTGCCAGCAGCCAAGTAAGGACTAGCAGTGACGATGAGCAGTTCTTC. It encodes CASSQVRTSSDDEQFF.

Worth noting for this clonotype: A much larger clonotype is one base distant, so this may be a read error. The CDR3 reads CSVVIPRGHEQYF. CDR3 coding DNA: TGCAGCGTGGTCATCCCGAGAGGACACGAGCAGTACTTC. The chain has TRBV29-1 and TRBJ2-7; D call uncertain. Trimming removed 6 bases from V and 5 bases from J, with 17 bases in between. This CDR3 comprises 13 residues. Germline values: CDR1 SQVTM, CDR2 ANQGSEA.

In the case of this clonotype: Mismatch with germline at one junction end may stem from a read error. V and J are TRBV20-1 and TRBJ1-6; 8 bases fit TRBD1. The germline gives CDR1 DFQATT, CDR2 SNEGSKA (reference sequence). This CDR3 comprises 12 residues. CDR3 protein: CSARQGASPPHF. The CDR3 DNA follows: TGCAGTGCTAGACAGGGGGCTTCACCCCCCCACTTT.

CDR3 in amino acids: CASSQAGDRPYNSPLHF. CDR3 DNA: TGTGCCAGCAGCCAAGCCGGGGACAGGCCCTATAATTCACCCCTCCACTTT. This sequence joins TRBV4-2 and TRBJ1-6, with 8 bases identical to TRBD1. Germline V lookup: CDR1 LGHNA, CDR2 YNFKEQ. V lost 1 base to trimming and J lost 2 bases; unmatched junction nucleotides: 4. There are 17 residues in the CDR3.

V gene TRBV4-2 combines with J gene TRBJ2-3, with D possibly TRBD2 on 6 matching bases. The length of the CDR3 is 18 residues. Germline-derived CDR1 and CDR2 are LGHNA and YNFKEQ. V lost 0 bases and J lost 5, with 21 bases in between. CDR3 protein: CASSQEPRRETPLDTQYF. The CDR3 DNA follows: TGTGCCAGCAGCCAAGAACCCCGGCGGGAAACCCCTTTAGATACGCAGTATTTT.

This clonotype was found a few times. The J gene is TRBJ2-3, the V gene TRBV20-1; 12 bases map to TRBD2. From germline, CDR1 is DFQATT and CDR2 SNEGSKA (reference sequence). J was trimmed by 5 bases and V by 5 bases; bases with no gene match: 5. The CDR3 loop spans 14 amino acids. The CDR3 DNA follows: TGCAGTGCTGACCCTAGCGGGAGGGGAGATACGCAGTATTTT. Amino acid sequence: CSADPSGRGDTQYF.

The J gene is TRBJ2-4, the V gene TRBV18; D remains unclear. Germline-derived CDR1 and CDR2 are KGHSH and LQKENI. The CDR3 contains 16 residues. With 0 bases removed from V and 1 base from J, the gap between germline ends came to 10 bases. CDR3 residues: CASSPPMAYAKNIQYF. The CDR3 DNA reads TGTGCCAGCTCACCACCGATGGCCTATGCCAAAAACATTCAGTACTTC.

This clonotype occurred a few times. The chain has TRBV28 and TRBJ2-1, with D possibly TRBD2 on 6 matching bases. Germline V CDR1 and CDR2: MDHEN, SYDVKM. The CDR3 covers 14 residues. Trimming removed 4 bases from V and 2 bases from J, with 9 bases in between. The CDR3 region has the DNA TGTGCCAGCAGTTCCTGGACTACCTACAATGAGCAGTTCTTC. It translates to CASSSWTTYNEQFF.

The table lists this clonotype with a few counts. The chain links TRBV2 to TRBJ2-7, with 9 bases identical to TRBD2. Germline lookup yields CDR1 SNHLY and CDR2 FYNNEI. CDR3 length: 14 residues. J lost 4 bases, V lost 7 bases, and 8 bases had no gene match. CDR3 DNA sequence: TGTGCCAGCAATAGGCGGGAGGGCATATACGAGCAGTACTTC. This sequence encodes CASNRREGIYEQYF.

This sequence joins TRBV15 and TRBJ2-7; 9 bases align to TRBD2. Germline assignment: CDR1 LNHNV and CDR2 YYDKDF (reference sequence). With V trimmed by 3 bases and J by 12 bases, 12 bases remained unmatched. There are 14 residues in the CDR3. CDR3 coding DNA: TGTGCCACCAGCAGGGCTAGCGGGATGGCCTCACGGTACTTC. Its translation is CATSRASGMASRYF.

Of note for this clonotype: The junction and the germline gene differ at one end; a read error may be behind it. This chain uses TRBV5-1 with TRBJ2-7; possible D gene TRBD2, 6 bases. CDR1 and CDR2 (germline): SGHRS, YFSETQ. The CDR3 contains 16 residues. The CDR3 loop is CAGSYTPGTVSYEQYF. DNA of the CDR3: TGCGCCGGCAGCTACACACCCGGGACTGTCTCCTACGAGCAGTACTTC.

The chain employs TRBV9 and TRBJ2-1, with D perhaps TRBD2 (5 bases). There are 13 residues in the CDR3. V was cut by 4 bases and J by 9 bases, with 14 bases left in between. The germline V gene has CDR1 SGDLS and CDR2 YYNGEE. CDR3 bases: TGTGCCAGCAGCCCTCGGACTGACACTGAGCAGTTCTTC. Protein: CASSPRTDTEQFF.

The chain employs TRBV20-1 and TRBJ2-7; D may match TRBD1 or TRBD2 (5 bases each). The V end was cut by 0 bases, the J end by 2 bases, with 17 bases between. Germline assignment: CDR1 DFQATT and CDR2 SNEGSKA (reference sequence). The CDR3 spans 16 residues. This chain's CDR3 is CSAREDKWGTTYEQYF. In DNA form, the CDR3 reads TGCAGTGCTAGAGAGGATAAGTGGGGGACCACCTACGAGCAGTACTTC.

In its sample, this clonotype was seen a few times. The chain links TRBV7-8 to TRBJ1-5; tentatively, D is TRBD1 (6 bases). Trimming removed 4 bases from V and 7 bases from J, with 17 bases in between. Germline V gives CDR1 SGHVS, CDR2 FQNEAQ. This CDR3 has 15 amino acids. Here the CDR3 reads CASSSSQGRGQPQHF. CDR3 coding DNA: TGTGCCAGCAGCTCCTCACAGGGAAGAGGGCAGCCCCAGCATTTT. Variable domain in full (rest from reference TRBV7-8 and TRBJ1-5): GAGVSQSPRYKVAKRGQDVALRCDPISGHVSLFWYQQALGQGPEFLTYFQNEAQLDKSGLPSDRFFAERPEGSVSTLKIQRTQQEDSAVYLCASSSSQGRGQPQHFGDGTRLSIL.

This chain connects TRBV12-3 or TRBV12-4 to TRBJ1-1; D uncertain. V was trimmed by 2 bases and J by 4 bases, leaving 14 bases between them. The CDR3 runs 15 residues. The CDR3, as DNA: TGTGCCAGCAGTTTACAACCCCGTGTGGCCACTGAAGCTTTCTTT. Translation: CASSLQPRVATEAFF.

This clonotype was seen a handful of times. The gene calls are TRBV20-1 and TRBJ2-5, with TRBD2 matching 13 bases. The CDR3 is 15 residues long. V shed 5 bases and J 3 bases; nucleotides not matched to a gene: 6. Germline V gene sequence: CDR1 DFQATT, CDR2 SNEGSKA (reference sequence). CDR3 sequence: CSAWGLAGSEETQYF. Written as DNA, the CDR3 is TGCAGTGCTTGGGGACTAGCGGGGTCTGAAGAGACCCAGTACTTC.

The genes are TRBV6-6 and TRBJ1-2, with 7 nucleotides matching TRBD1. The CDR3 consists of 13 residues. CDR1 MNHNY and CDR2 SVGAGI come from the germline V gene (reference sequence). V gave up 2 bases and J gave up 6 bases; unmatched junction bases: 3. CDR3: CASSYPTGNGYTF. The CDR3 DNA sequence: TGTGCCAGCAGTTACCCGACAGGGAATGGCTACACCTTC.